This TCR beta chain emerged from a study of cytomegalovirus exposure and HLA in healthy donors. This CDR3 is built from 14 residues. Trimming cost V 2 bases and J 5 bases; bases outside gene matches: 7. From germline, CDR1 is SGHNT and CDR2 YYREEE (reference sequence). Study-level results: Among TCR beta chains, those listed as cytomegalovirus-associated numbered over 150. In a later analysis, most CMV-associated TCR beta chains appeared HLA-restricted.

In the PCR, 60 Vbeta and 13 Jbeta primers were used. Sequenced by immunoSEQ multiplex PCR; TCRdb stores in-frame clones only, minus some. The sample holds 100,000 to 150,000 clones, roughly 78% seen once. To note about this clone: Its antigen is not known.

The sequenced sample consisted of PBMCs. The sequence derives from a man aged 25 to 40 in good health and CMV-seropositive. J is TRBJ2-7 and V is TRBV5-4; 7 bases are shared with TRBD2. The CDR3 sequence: CASSFEGGPHEQYF. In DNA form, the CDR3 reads TGTGCCAGCAGCTTCGAGGGAGGGCCCCACGAGCAGTACTTC.